A single sample gave rise to the 3 T cell receptor beta chains below, sequenced in a study of blood T cells in healthy people across ages. PCR was performed a second time for about 6 to 11 cycles using a sample-barcoded 5' primer and a J-beta primer mix. TCRdb re-called the 5' RACE reads through MiXCR, storing one row per CDR3 protein. The sample shows 780,000 or so distinct CDR3 sequences, roughly 25% of them seen only once. Separately, the same data were catalogued under a study of T cells of mothers and their children.

Sample: blood. These receptors originate from a boy aged 5 to 17 in good health.

V gene TRBV23-1 combines with J gene TRBJ2-2; D unclear. TRBV23-1 carries the ORF label, with uncertain function. V lost 8 bases and J lost 4, with 8 bases in between. CDR3 length: 12 residues. The CDR3 spells CASVTTTGELFF. CDR3 coding DNA: TGCGCCAGCGTGACGACCACCGGGGAGCTGTTTTTT.

This clonotype was counted a few times. The rearrangement uses TRBV2 and TRBJ1-2; tentative D call: TRBD1 (5 bases). The CDR3 has 15 residues. Germline loops: CDR1 SNHLY, CDR2 FYNNEI. Trimming left V 7 bases short and J 0 bases short, with 15 bases between. The CDR3 loop is CASTRPGQSNYGYTF. The CDR3 nucleotides are TGTGCCAGCACCCGACCGGGGCAGTCTAACTATGGCTACACCTTC.

The V and J genes are TRBV6-2 or TRBV6-3 and TRBJ1-2; D uncertain. This CDR3 is built from 13 residues. The germline CDR1 and CDR2 sequences are MNHEY and SVGEGT. V lost 6 bases, J lost 5 bases, and 13 bases lay in between. CDR3 DNA sequence: TGTGCCAGCAGCTTAGAGTCGCTTTATGGCTACACCTTC. Translating it yields CASSLESLYGYTF.